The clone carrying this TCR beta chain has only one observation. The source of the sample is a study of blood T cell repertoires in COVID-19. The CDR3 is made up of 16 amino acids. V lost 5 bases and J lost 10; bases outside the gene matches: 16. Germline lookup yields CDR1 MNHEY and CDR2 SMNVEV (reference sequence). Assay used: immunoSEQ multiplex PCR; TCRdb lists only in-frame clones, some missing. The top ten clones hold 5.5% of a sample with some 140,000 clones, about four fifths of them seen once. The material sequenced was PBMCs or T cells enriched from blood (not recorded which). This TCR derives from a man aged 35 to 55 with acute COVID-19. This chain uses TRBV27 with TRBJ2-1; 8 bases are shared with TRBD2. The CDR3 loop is CASSQVRWREVREQFF. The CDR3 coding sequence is TGTGCCAGCAGTCAGGTTCGGTGGCGGGAGGTTAGGGAGCAGTTCTTC.